Shown below are 7 T cell receptor beta chains from a single sample sequenced in a study of shared T cell receptors in the human thymus. Profiling relied on immunoSEQ multiplex PCR, and the TCRdb table lists in-frame clones only, not all of them. The sample holds hundreds of thousands of clones, 87% seen once. These records were also assigned to another study, of human thymus T cells.

Input material: thymocytes. All receptors come from a boy under two years old with a congenital heart defect.

The chain recombines TRBV5-1 with TRBJ2-6; 7 nucleotides align to TRBD1. Trimming removed 4 bases from V and 0 bases from J; junction bases left unmatched: 4. This CDR3 has 16 residues. CDR1 and CDR2 from the germline V gene are SGHRS and YFSETQ. The CDR3, as DNA: TGCGCCAGCAGCCCTGGGACAGTCTCTGGGGCCAACGTCCTGACTTTC. Amino acids: CASSPGTVSGANVLTF. Supplemented by reference TRBV5-1 and TRBJ2-6, the full variable domain reads KAGVTQTPRYLIKTRGQQVTLSCSPISGHRSVSWYQQTPGQGLQFLFEYFSETQRNKGNFPGRFSGRQFSNSRSEMNVSTLELGDSALYLCASSPGTVSGANVLTFGAGSRLTVL.

This chain joins TRBV29-1 and TRBJ2-3, with 9 bases that match TRBD1. J gave up 3 bases and V 2 bases, and 12 bases lay outside the gene matches. Per germline, CDR1 SQVTM and CDR2 ANQGSEA. The CDR3 has 17 residues. For the CDR3, the DNA is TGCAGCGTTGAAAGGTGGGAGGGACAGGGTCAAACAGATACGCAGTATTTT. This translates into CSVERWEGQGQTDTQYF.

The rearrangement joins TRBV11-2 to TRBJ2-3; 10 bases map to TRBD2. The CDR3 runs to 14 residues. Trimming cost V 6 bases and J 7 bases; bases outside gene matches: 7. The V gene's germline CDR1 is SGHAT and CDR2 FQNNGV. The CDR3 DNA follows: TGTGCCAGCAGTGGGCTAGCGGGGGCGAATACGCAGTATTTT. Residues: CASSGLAGANTQYF.

The J gene is TRBJ2-1, the V gene TRBV6-5; no firm D call. The CDR3 spans 11 residues. CDR1 MNHEY and CDR2 SVGAGI come from the germline V gene. V shed 6 bases and J shed 9 bases, with 9 bases lying between them. CDR3 amino acids: CASRLETEQFF. The CDR3, as DNA: TGTGCCAGCAGACTGGAGACTGAGCAGTTCTTC.

The chain carries TRBV6-1 and TRBJ1-3; D remains unclear. In germline, CDR1 is MNHNS, CDR2 SASEGT. The CDR3 is 15 residues long. The V and J ends lost 2 bases and 0 bases respectively, with 8 bases between them. The CDR3 here is CASSEIGSSGNTIYF. The CDR3 nucleotides are TGTGCCAGCAGTGAAATAGGGAGCTCTGGAAACACCATATATTTT.

The chain joins TRBV9 to TRBJ2-3; TRBD2 matches 13 bases. The CDR3 runs to 17 residues. Germline V lookup: CDR1 SGDLS, CDR2 YYNGEE. The J segment lost 0 bases and the V segment lost 4 bases, leaving 5 bases of the junction unmatched. The CDR3 protein is CASSPGTSGTSTDTQYF. CDR3 nucleotide sequence: TGTGCCAGCAGCCCCGGGACTAGCGGGACTAGCACAGATACGCAGTATTTT.

This chain joins TRBV13 and TRBJ2-1; 12 positions agree with TRBD1. CDR1 is PRHDT, CDR2 FYEKMQ, per germline (reference sequence). Trimming at V came to 4 bases and at J to 9 bases, leaving 13 bases not matched to a gene. The CDR3 runs to 17 residues. In DNA form, the CDR3 reads TGTGCCAGCAGCTCCGGGACCGGGACAGGGGGCAAGGGTGAGCAGTTCTTC. Translated, it gives CASSSGTGTGGKGEQFF.